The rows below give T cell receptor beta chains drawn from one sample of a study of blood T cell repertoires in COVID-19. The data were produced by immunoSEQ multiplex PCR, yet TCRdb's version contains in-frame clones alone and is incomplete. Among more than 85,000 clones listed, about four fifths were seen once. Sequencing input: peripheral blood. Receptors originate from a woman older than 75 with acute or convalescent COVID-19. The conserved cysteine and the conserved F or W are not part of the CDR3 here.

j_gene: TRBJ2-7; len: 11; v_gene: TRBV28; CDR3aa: ASIRWGAYEQY
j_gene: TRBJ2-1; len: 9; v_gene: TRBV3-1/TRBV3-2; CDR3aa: ASSLRNEQF
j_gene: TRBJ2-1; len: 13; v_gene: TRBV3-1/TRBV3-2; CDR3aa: ASSQGTSEYNEQF
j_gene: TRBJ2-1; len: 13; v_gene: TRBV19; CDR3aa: ASSWVAGPYNEQF
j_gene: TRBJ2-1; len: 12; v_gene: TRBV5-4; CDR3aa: ASSLSQAINEQF
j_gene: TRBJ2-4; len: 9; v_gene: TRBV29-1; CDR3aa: SVGAKNIQY
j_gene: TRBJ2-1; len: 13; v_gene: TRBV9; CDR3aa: ASSVDGRSYNEQF
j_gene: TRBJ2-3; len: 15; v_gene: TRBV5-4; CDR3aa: ASKGGAGTGGVDTQY
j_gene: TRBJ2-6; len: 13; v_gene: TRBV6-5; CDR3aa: ASSLGQGRANVLT
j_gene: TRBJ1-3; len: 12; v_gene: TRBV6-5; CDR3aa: ASTDHNSGNTIY
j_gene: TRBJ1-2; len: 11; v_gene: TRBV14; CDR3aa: ASSQTQNYGYT
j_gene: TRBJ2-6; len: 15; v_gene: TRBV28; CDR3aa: ASSYIHRGTGANVLT
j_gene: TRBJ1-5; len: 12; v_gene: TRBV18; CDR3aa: ASSAEHSNQPQH
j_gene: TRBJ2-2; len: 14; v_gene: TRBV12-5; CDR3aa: ASGLRGALNTGELF
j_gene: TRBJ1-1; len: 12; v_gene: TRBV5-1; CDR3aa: ASSLGRGHTEAF
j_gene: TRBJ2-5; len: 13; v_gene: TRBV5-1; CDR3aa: ASSLRLAGQETQY
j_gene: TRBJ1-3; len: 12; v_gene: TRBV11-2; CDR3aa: ASSLGDKGNTIY
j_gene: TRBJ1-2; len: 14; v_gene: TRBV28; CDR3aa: ASSLLGQLINYGYT
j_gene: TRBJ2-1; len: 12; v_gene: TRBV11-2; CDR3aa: ASSLDRLVNEQF
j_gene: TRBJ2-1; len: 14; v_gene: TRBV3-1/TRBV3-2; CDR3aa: ASSPRPAGPYNEQF
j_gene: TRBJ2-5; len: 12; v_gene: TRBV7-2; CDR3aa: ASSAWVGGETQY
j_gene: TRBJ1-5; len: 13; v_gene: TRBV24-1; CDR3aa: ATSESGEGNQPQH
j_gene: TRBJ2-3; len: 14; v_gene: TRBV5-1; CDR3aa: ASSSGGSGIRDTQY
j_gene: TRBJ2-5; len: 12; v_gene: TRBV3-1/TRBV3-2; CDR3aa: ASSPRLAGVTQY
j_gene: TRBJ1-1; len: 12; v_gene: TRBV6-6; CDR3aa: ASTNGGVDTEAF
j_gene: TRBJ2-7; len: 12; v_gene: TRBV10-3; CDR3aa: APPGGIETYEQY
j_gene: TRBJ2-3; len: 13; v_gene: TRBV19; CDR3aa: ASSTTSGIPDTQY
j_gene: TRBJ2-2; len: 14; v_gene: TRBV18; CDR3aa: ASSLFDSQNTGELF
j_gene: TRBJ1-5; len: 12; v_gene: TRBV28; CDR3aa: ASSNSGSNQPQH
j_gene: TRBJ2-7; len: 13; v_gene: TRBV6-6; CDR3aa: ASSKTTDFSYEQY
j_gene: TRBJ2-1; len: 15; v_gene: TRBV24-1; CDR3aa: ATSDRTAGRTYNEQF
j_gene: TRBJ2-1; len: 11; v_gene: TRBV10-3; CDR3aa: AISPGGQLEQF
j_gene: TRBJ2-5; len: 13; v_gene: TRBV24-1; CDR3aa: ATSALGQGEETQY
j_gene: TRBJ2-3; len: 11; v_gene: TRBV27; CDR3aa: ASRPLGTDTQY
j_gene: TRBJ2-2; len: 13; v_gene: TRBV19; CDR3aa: ASSTGTGYDGELF
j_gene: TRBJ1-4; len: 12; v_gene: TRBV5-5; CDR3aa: ASIRDPGGEKLF
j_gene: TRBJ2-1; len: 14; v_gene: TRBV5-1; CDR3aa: ASSFSGLSSYNEQF
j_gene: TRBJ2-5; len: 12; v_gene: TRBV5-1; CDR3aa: ASSLIGGEETQY
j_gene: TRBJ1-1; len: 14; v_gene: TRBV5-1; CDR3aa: ASSLAGPLANTEAF
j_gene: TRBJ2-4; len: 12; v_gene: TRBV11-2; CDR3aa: ASSLTQGGNIQY
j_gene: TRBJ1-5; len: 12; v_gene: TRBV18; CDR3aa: ASSSSGSNQPQH
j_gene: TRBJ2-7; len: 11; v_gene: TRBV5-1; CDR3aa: ASSLVAGSEQY
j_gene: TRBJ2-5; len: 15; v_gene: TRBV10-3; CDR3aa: ATSGTSGSRLLETQY
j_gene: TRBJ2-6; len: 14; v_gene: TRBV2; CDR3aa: AVRDSGPSGANVLT